This entry lists 10 T cell receptor beta chains sequenced from one sample in a study of blood T cell repertoires in COVID-19. Sequencing was performed with immunoSEQ multiplex PCR; in TCRdb, only in-frame clones are kept and a portion is missing. This table has about 190,000 clones, approximately 88% appearing once. What was sequenced was peripheral blood. The receptors were gathered from a man aged 40-55 years with acute or convalescent COVID-19.

V usage is TRBV9 and J usage is TRBJ2-5; the match to TRBD1 covers 9 bases. The CDR3 consists of 16 residues. The germline V gene has CDR1 SGDLS and CDR2 YYNGEE. The V segment lost 1 base and the J segment 1 base; nucleotides outside the gene matches: 5. In nucleotides, the CDR3 is TGTGCCAGCAGCGTATCACAGACAGGGGGCCAAGAGACCCAGTACTTC. This gives the protein CASSVSQTGGQETQYF.

The chain has TRBV7-6 and TRBJ2-5; TRBD2 agrees at 15 bases. V lost 4 bases and J lost 4; bases outside the gene matches: 4. This CDR3 comprises 16 residues. Germline V gene sequence: CDR1 SGHVS, CDR2 FNYEAQ. CDR3 sequence reads: CASSSGLAGGRETQYF. The CDR3 DNA follows: TGTGCCAGCAGCTCCGGACTAGCGGGGGGGCGAGAGACCCAGTACTTC.

V gene TRBV7-9 combines with J gene TRBJ1-1; D is unresolved. The germline V gene has CDR1 SEHNR and CDR2 FQNEAQ (reference sequence). V gave up 5 bases and J gave up 8 bases, with 9 bases separating them. This CDR3 comprises 11 residues. CDR3 region: CASSLKHEAFF. The DNA of the CDR3 is TGTGCCAGCAGCCTCAAACACGAAGCTTTCTTT. Variable domain in full (rest from reference TRBV7-9 and TRBJ1-1): DTGVSQNPRHKITKRGQNVTFRCDPISEHNRLYWYRQTLGQGPEFLTYFQNEAQLEKSRLLSDRFSAERPKGSFSTLEIQRTEQGDSAMYLCASSLKHEAFFGQGTRLTVV.

The chain employs TRBV7-9 and TRBJ2-1; 7 nucleotides line up with TRBD2. V was pared by 5 bases and J by 7 bases, with 5 bases of the junction left unmatched. CDR1 SEHNR and CDR2 FQNEAQ come from the germline V gene (reference sequence). This CDR3 has 13 residues. The DNA for the CDR3 is TGTGCCAGCAGCCAGACTAGCAGGAATGAGCAGTTCTTC. Protein: CASSQTSRNEQFF.

This clone was observed a few times. This chain joins TRBV5-8 and TRBJ1-6; D perhaps matches TRBD1 (5 bases). The germline CDR1 and CDR2 sequences are SGHTS and YDEGEE. CDR3 length equals 16 residues. V was cut by 0 bases and J by 2 bases, with 9 bases left in between. DNA of the CDR3: TGTGCCAGCAGCTTGGAGGGGCTGACCTATAATTCACCCCTCCACTTT. This codes for CASSLEGLTYNSPLHF.

V usage is TRBV6-4 and J usage is TRBJ1-2, with D tentatively TRBD1 (6 bases). Trimming cost V 7 bases and J 5 bases, with 14 bases left between them. This CDR3 comprises 13 residues. Germline-derived CDR1 and CDR2 are MRHNA and SNTAGT. The CDR3 bases are TGTGCCAGCACCGCCCGCAGGGGATATGGCTACACCTTC. Protein sequence: CASTARRGYGYTF.

This chain uses TRBV3-1 (or the pseudogene TRBV3-2) with TRBJ2-5; 8 bases line up with TRBD2. V lost 4 bases to trimming and J lost 1 base; unmatched junction nucleotides: 2. This CDR3 comprises 14 residues. CDR1 and CDR2 (germline): LGHDT, YNNKEL (reference sequence). In nucleotides, the CDR3 is TGTGCCAGCAGCCGAGGGACTAGCCAAGAGACCCAGTACTTC. Protein sequence: CASSRGTSQETQYF.

The chain uses TRBV18 and TRBJ1-1; a possible D gene is TRBD1 (5 bases). Germline-derived CDR1 and CDR2 are KGHSH and LQKENI. CDR3 length: 14 residues. Trimming took off 6 bases at V and 6 bases at J, with 17 bases between the two ends. The CDR3 spells CASSENFQGPEAFF. CDR3 nucleotides: TGTGCCAGCTCCGAAAACTTCCAGGGCCCTGAAGCTTTCTTT.

CDR3 nucleotides: TGCGCCAGCAGTGAGCGCGGGGGCATACTAAACACCGGGGAGCTGTTTTTT. Its protein is CASSERGGILNTGELFF. The V call is TRBV10-2, the J call TRBJ2-2, with TRBD2 as a possible D gene (7 bases). CDR3 length: 17 amino acids. Germline V gene data show CDR1 as WSHSY and CDR2 as SAAADI. Deletions cut 2 bases from V and 2 bases from J, with 15 bases between.

The gene calls are TRBV11-3 and TRBJ2-3; no reliable D call. V was cut by 1 base and J by 5 bases, with 7 bases left in between. Germline CDR1 SGHNT, CDR2 YENEEA. This CDR3 region has 13 residues. The CDR3 loop reads CASSLGPRDTQYF. In nucleotides, the CDR3 is TGTGCCAGCAGCTTAGGCCCCAGAGATACGCAGTATTTT.